This entry concerns a single TCR beta chain. Sequence at one end of the junction differs from germline and may be a read error. The PCR used 60 Vbeta and 13 Jbeta primers. Libraries were prepared by immunoSEQ multiplex PCR; TCRdb keeps only in-frame clonotypes and omits some of them. Of about 170,000 clones in the sample, roughly 83% were seen once. This entry belongs to a study of cytomegalovirus exposure and HLA in healthy donors. Germline V gives CDR1 PRHDT, CDR2 FYEKMQ (reference sequence). This CDR3 spans 17 amino acids. J is TRBJ2-3 and V is TRBV13, with TRBD2 matching over 13 bases. The clonotype was recovered from a boy aged 2-15 years in good health and CMV-seronegative. Sequencing was performed on PBMCs. CDR3 sequence reads: CASSLGLAGDFTDTQYF. CDR3 DNA: TGTGCCAGCAGCCTAGGACTAGCGGGGGATTTCACAGATACGCAGTATTTT.